This T cell receptor (beta chain) was identified during a study of blood T cell repertoires in COVID-19. Produced via immunoSEQ multiplex PCR; TCRdb's table is partial and in-frame only. The profile shows about 110,000 clones, 75% to 90% of them singletons. This clone came up a few times. The sample was peripheral blood. The TCR was taken from a woman aged 55-69 years with acute or convalescent COVID-19.

This CDR3 is CASSLPETSGVYNEQFF. The CDR3 DNA is TGCGCCAGCAGCTTGCCCGAAACTAGCGGCGTCTACAATGAGCAGTTCTTC. J is TRBJ2-1 and V is TRBV5-1; 8 bases fit TRBD2. The V gene's germline CDR1 is SGHRS and CDR2 YFSETQ. This CDR3 spans 17 amino acids. J gave up 3 bases and V 1 base, and 9 bases lay outside the gene matches.